Listed here are 18 T cell receptor beta chains from one sample, sequenced in a study of blood T cell repertoires in COVID-19. The assay was immunoSEQ multiplex PCR, and TCRdb's table has in-frame clones only and misses some. The sample yields fewer than 400,000 clones, 80% to 90% seen once. The material sequenced was PBMCs or T cells enriched from blood (not recorded which). The receptors here all came from a woman in her forties or fifties who had recovered from COVID-19.

The genes are TRBV18 and TRBJ1-1; D perhaps matches TRBD1 (6 bases). In germline, CDR1 is KGHSH, CDR2 LQKENI. V lost 6 bases, J lost 4 bases, and 21 bases lay in between. CDR3 length: 16 residues. The CDR3 nucleotides read TGTGCCAGCTCCCCAAATGACAGAAAAGGGGGCACTGAAGCTTTCTTT. Its translation: CASSPNDRKGGTEAFF.

V gene TRBV11-2 combines with J gene TRBJ1-1; D is uncertain. Trimming shortened V by 0 bases and J by 6 bases, and 14 bases separated the two germline ends. CDR1 and CDR2 from the germline V gene are SGHAT and FQNNGV. The CDR3 is made up of 15 amino acids. The CDR3 here is CASSLEIRGGAEAFF. DNA of the CDR3: TGTGCCAGCAGCTTAGAGATTCGCGGCGGGGCTGAAGCTTTCTTT.

The rearrangement uses TRBV5-6 and TRBJ1-5; D remains unclear. This CDR3 is built from 14 residues. Trimming shortened V by 4 bases and J by 4 bases, and 12 bases separated the two germline ends. Germline CDR1 is SGHDT and CDR2 is YYEEEE. CDR3 residues: CASSHRVGNQPQHF. The CDR3 bases are TGTGCCAGCAGCCACCGGGTCGGAAATCAGCCCCAGCATTTT.

This chain links TRBV25-1 with TRBJ1-5, with D possibly TRBD1 on 5 matching bases. The V gene lost 2 bases and the J gene lost 6 bases, with 14 bases spanning the gap. The CDR3 covers 15 residues. Germline loops: CDR1 MGHDK, CDR2 SYGVNS. Written as DNA, the CDR3 is TGTGCCAGCAGTGAAACGGGGGGGGTTGGTCAGCCCCAGCATTTT. It encodes CASSETGGVGQPQHF.

The rearrangement uses TRBV3-1 (or the pseudogene TRBV3-2) and TRBJ1-1; 9 bases map to TRBD1. The CDR3 runs to 15 residues. V dropped 1 base and J dropped 8; count of bases not matched to a gene: 8. Germline values: CDR1 LGHDT, CDR2 YNNKEL (reference sequence). Here the CDR3 reads CASSQGDRDLQEAFF. CDR3 in DNA: TGTGCCAGCAGCCAAGGGGACAGGGACCTCCAGGAAGCTTTCTTT.

The chain uses TRBV7-9 and TRBJ2-3, with 10 bases lining up with TRBD2. Germline CDR1 and CDR2: SEHNR and FQNEAQ (reference sequence). J gave up 6 bases and V 5 bases, and 8 bases lay outside the gene matches. This CDR3 is built from 15 residues. The CDR3 loop is CASSLSGGPRDTQYF. In DNA, the CDR3 is TGTGCCAGCAGCCTTAGCGGGGGGCCCAGGGATACGCAGTATTTT.

The chain's CDR3 is CASSLRGPFFTQYF. In DNA, the CDR3 is TGTGCCAGCAGTTTACGAGGCCCGTTCTTTACGCAGTATTTT. The chain is built from TRBV27 and TRBJ2-3; no reliable D call. Trimming removed 2 bases at V and 8 bases at J, with 14 bases between. Germline-derived CDR1 and CDR2 are MNHEY and SMNVEV (reference sequence). The CDR3 spans 14 residues.

CDR3 in DNA: TGTGCCAGCAGTTACCCCGGGGGGGCCGGCAATCAGCCCCAGCATTTT. It encodes CASSYPGGAGNQPQHF. The V call is TRBV6-6, the J call TRBJ1-5, with D possibly being TRBD1 (6 bases). Trimming shortened V by 2 bases and J by 2 bases, and 13 bases separated the two germline ends. Per the germline V gene, CDR1 is MNHNY and CDR2 is SVGAGI (reference sequence). This CDR3 spans 16 amino acids.

This chain uses TRBV12-1 with TRBJ2-3; no DNA check was done on the table's D call, TRBD2. TRBV12-1 is annotated as a pseudogene. This CDR3 has 17 amino acids. The chain's CDR3 is CASSPRGTTRGTDTQYF. The DNA of the CDR3 is TGTGCCAGCAGCCCAAGGGGGACTACCCGAGGGACAGATACGCAGTATTTT.

V usage is TRBV19 and J usage is TRBJ1-6; TRBD1 matches 8 bases. V lost 2 bases to trimming and J lost 5 bases; unmatched junction nucleotides: 11. CDR1 is LNHDA, CDR2 SQIVND, per germline (reference sequence). CDR3 length: 18 amino acids. The CDR3 DNA reads as TGTGCCAGTAGTATATCACGGACAGGGAGAACGGATAATTCACCCCTCCACTTT. Protein sequence: CASSISRTGRTDNSPLHF.

This clone was detected only once. The J gene is TRBJ2-3, the V gene TRBV11-1; D is perhaps TRBD1 (7 bases). Trimming took 5 bases from V and 7 from J, leaving 19 bases between them. CDR1 is SGHAT and CDR2 is FQDESV in the germline V gene (reference sequence). There are 15 residues in the CDR3. CDR3 amino acids: CASSLRDRVLNTQYF. The DNA for the CDR3 is TGTGCCAGCAGCCTGCGGGACAGAGTATTGAATACGCAGTATTTT.

This clone appeared once. V usage is TRBV15 and J usage is TRBJ1-5, with D maybe TRBD1 (6 bases). The germline V gene encodes CDR1 LNHNV and CDR2 YYDKDF (reference sequence). Trimming took off 0 bases at V and 6 bases at J, with 15 bases between the two ends. The CDR3 runs to 16 residues. The CDR3 here is CATSRDHTGSRQPQHF. The CDR3, as DNA: TGTGCCACCAGCAGAGATCACACAGGGTCGCGTCAGCCCCAGCATTTT.

The chain employs TRBV6-5 and TRBJ2-7; D is perhaps TRBD2 (5 bases). Trimming left V 5 bases short and J 4 bases short, with 18 bases between. The CDR3 is made up of 15 amino acids. Germline V CDR1 and CDR2: MNHEY, SVGAGI. This CDR3 is CASSPSGYGVYEQYF. Written as DNA, the CDR3 is TGTGCCAGCAGTCCCTCGGGGTATGGCGTGTACGAGCAGTACTTC.

The J gene is TRBJ2-3, the V gene TRBV4-2, with 11 bases fitting TRBD2. CDR3 length: 20 amino acids. With 5 bases clipped from V and 2 bases from J, the junction kept 18 bases outside the gene matches. The germline gives CDR1 LGHNA, CDR2 YNFKEQ. The CDR3 reads CASSYTRLTGLADNTDTQYF. The DNA of the CDR3 is TGTGCCAGCAGCTATACCAGACTTACGGGACTAGCGGATAACACAGATACGCAGTATTTT.

The chain couples TRBV4-1 to TRBJ1-1; 10 positions match TRBD1. The germline gives CDR1 MGHRA, CDR2 YSYEKL. CDR3 length: 17 residues. The ends lost 4 bases at V and 4 bases at J; junction bases unmatched: 12. CDR3 loop: CASSPYYLGQGGTEAFF. The CDR3, as DNA: TGCGCCAGCAGCCCATACTACCTTGGACAGGGGGGCACTGAAGCTTTCTTT.

This chain joins TRBV28 and TRBJ1-2; TRBD1 might be the D (5 bases). Germline CDR1 and CDR2: MDHEN and SYDVKM. The CDR3 spans 13 residues. V was clipped by 2 bases and J by 3 bases, with 7 bases between them. The CDR3 bases are TGTGCCAGCAGTTTAGGGGCAGACTATGGCTACACCTTC. It yields the protein CASSLGADYGYTF.

The rearrangement links TRBV6-2 or TRBV6-3 to TRBJ1-2; tentative D call: TRBD1 (5 bases). CDR3 length equals 13 residues. Germline V gene data show CDR1 as MNHEY and CDR2 as SVGEGT. Trimming shortened V by 2 bases and J by 5 bases, and 9 bases separated the two germline ends. The CDR3 nucleotides read TGTGCCAGCAGTTACGGGGCTGTATATGGCTACACCTTC. This sequence encodes CASSYGAVYGYTF.

The chain has TRBV27 and TRBJ2-1; 9 bases are a match to TRBD2. The V gene end was trimmed by 1 base and the J gene end by 7 bases; junction bases not matched to a gene: 8. There are 16 residues in the CDR3. Germline V gene lookup returns CDR1 MNHEY and CDR2 SMNVEV (reference sequence). CDR3 DNA sequence: TGTGCCAGCAGTTTATTCTCGCGGGGGGGCCCAAATGAGCAGTTCTTC. It yields the protein CASSLFSRGGPNEQFF.